This T cell receptor (beta chain) derives from a study of vaccination and CD4 T cells after COVID-19. Overall study context: Overlapping spike peptides served as the stimulus for the cells. These peptides came from SARS-CoV-2 and from the common cold coronaviruses HCoV-NL63, HCoV-OC43 and HCoV-229E. Study results and caveats: Early post-infection timepoints were missing, and relatively few convalescent patients were studied. 304 of 307 vaccine-specific clones from convalescent patients were spike mono-reactive.

About this clonotype: Its antigen is unknown.

Cultured CD4+ T cells had their DNA profiled by the Oncomine TCR Beta short-read assay. One entry per CDR3 protein results from TCRdb running MiXCR on the PCR reads. The top ten clones hold approximately 11% of a sample with around 20,000 distinct CDR3 sequences, approximately 26% of them seen once. Noted treatment: roughly ten-day PBMC culture with coronavirus spike peptide pools or control peptides (ViraFEST assay). PBMCs were cultured at two million per well with around 9.5 IU/ml IL-2 and roughly 10 ug/ml peptide pools. Sequencing was done on a sample of cultured CD4+ T cells from blood. This receptor was taken from a human donor with COVID-19.

In nucleotides, the CDR3 is TGTGCCAGCAGCAAGAGGGGCCATGGACAGAAAAATGAAAAACTGTTTTTT. Its translation is CASSKRGHGQKNEKLFF. This chain connects TRBV21-1 to TRBJ1-4; the D call in the table, TRBD1, was not verified against the DNA. TRBV21-1 is flagged as a pseudogene. The CDR3 consists of 17 residues.